This T cell receptor (beta chain) is from a study of long-term antiretroviral therapy in people with HIV. About the study: The earliest samples predate the 2015 immediate-ART recommendation by about a decade. Findings of the study overall: Whichever time point was examined, clones expanded before ART dominated the repertoire. ART-treated samples gained diversity yet remained below transplant donor controls.

Survey level was the resolution at which the v3.0 immunoSEQ assay ran. The table came from immunoSEQ multiplex PCR; TCRdb's copy has only in-frame clones and leaves some out. The sample records 25,000 to 40,000 clones, 95% to 98% being singletons. This CDR3 comprises 14 residues. Germline CDR1 reads SGHTA; CDR2 reads FQGTGA. For this clone: Its target is unknown. The germline gene is not matched at one end of the junction; a read error may be the cause.

Per donor, a minimum of one pre-ART and a minimum of two post-ART PBMC samples were available. The material sequenced was unsorted PBMCs, taken 7.6 years after starting antiretroviral therapy. This TCR derives from a man under 40 with HIV. The chain carries TRBV7-3 and TRBJ2-3, with a possible D match to TRBD2 (5 bases). The CDR3 DNA reads TGTGCCAGCAGCTTTGGCCCTAGCATAGATACGCAGTATTTT. Protein: CASSFGPSIDTQYF.